This section outlines one T cell receptor beta chain sequence together with its context. Its antigen is unknown. This specimen comes from a study of OX40 agonist ivuxolimab in advanced cancers. Study-wide context: Those enrolled were roughly 85% male, with a mean age of around 57 years and ages from about 20 to 90. Whole-study results and caveats: CD8+ T cells showed, on average, more clonal expansion than CD4+ cells. Blood T cells, both CD4+ and CD8+, expanded clonally by week 6 at 0.1 to 3.0 mg/kg.

The table came from immunoSEQ multiplex PCR; TCRdb's copy has only in-frame clones and leaves some out. The sample has some 22,000 clones, 75% to 90% seen once. Enrollment shut out patients with autoimmune disease history or systemic immunosuppression. Germline CDR1 is MDHEN and CDR2 is SYDVKM. CDR3 size: 16 residues. Trimming took 6 bases from V and 0 from J; bases not matched to a gene: 7. This material consisted of CD4+ or CD8+ T cells sorted from blood, taken in a trial of the OX40 agonist ivuxolimab. The TCR originated in an adult with an advanced solid tumor such as melanoma, head and neck, liver or kidney cancer. The V and J genes are TRBV28 and TRBJ2-3, with 9 bases identical to TRBD2. The CDR3 sequence is CASSAPTSGSTDTQYF. CDR3 sequence (DNA): TGTGCCAGCAGCGCCCCAACTAGCGGGAGCACAGATACGCAGTATTTT.